This TCR beta chain stems from a study of blood T cells in healthy people across ages. With a J-beta primer mix and a sample-barcoded 5' primer, a second PCR ran about 6 to 11 cycles. Each CDR3 protein gets one entry after TCRdb re-called the 5' RACE reads with MiXCR. The sample records 600,000 to 850,000 distinct CDR3 sequences, about 25% being singletons. Study results and limitations: Greater diversity and more naive CD4+ cells were seen in long-lived donors than in aged donors.

The CDR3 runs to 14 residues. Trimming shortened V by 1 base and J by 1 base, and 8 bases separated the two germline ends. Germline loops: CDR1 LGHDT, CDR2 YNNKEL (reference sequence). The sample holds a few counts of this clonotype. What it binds is not known. This same sample was also part of a study on T cells of mothers and their children.

Sequenced input: blood. The TCR comes from a boy younger than 18 in good health. V is TRBV3-1 and J is TRBJ2-7, with D unresolved. CDR3 protein: CASSQVLGSYEQYF. The CDR3 bases are TGTGCCAGCAGCCAAGTTTTGGGTTCCTACGAGCAGTACTTC.